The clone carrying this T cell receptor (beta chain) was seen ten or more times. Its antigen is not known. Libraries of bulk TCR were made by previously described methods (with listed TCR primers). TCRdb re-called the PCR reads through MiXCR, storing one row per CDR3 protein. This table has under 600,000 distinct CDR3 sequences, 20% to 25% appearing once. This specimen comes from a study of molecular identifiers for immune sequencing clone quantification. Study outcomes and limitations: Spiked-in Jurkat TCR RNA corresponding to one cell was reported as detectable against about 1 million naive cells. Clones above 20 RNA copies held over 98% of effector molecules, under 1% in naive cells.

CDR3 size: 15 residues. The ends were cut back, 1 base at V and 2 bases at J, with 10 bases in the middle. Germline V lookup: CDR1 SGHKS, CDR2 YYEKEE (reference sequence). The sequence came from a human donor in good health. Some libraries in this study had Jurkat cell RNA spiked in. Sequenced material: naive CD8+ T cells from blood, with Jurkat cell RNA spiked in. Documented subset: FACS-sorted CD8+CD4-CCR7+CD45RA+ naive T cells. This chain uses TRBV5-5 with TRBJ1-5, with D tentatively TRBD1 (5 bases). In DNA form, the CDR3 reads TGTGCCAGCAGCTTGTTGCAGGGACGCAATCAGCCCCAGCATTTT. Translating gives CASSLLQGRNQPQHF.